The 29 T cell receptor beta chains given below trace back to one sample, sequenced in a study of blood T cells in healthy people across ages (dated by TCRdb to about 2015). The library was prepared using 5' RACE. TCRdb names Illumina HiSeq 2500 as the instrument used. A second about 7 to 12 cycle PCR used a sample-barcoded 5' primer and a J-beta primer mix. TCRdb's own reprocessing of the public reads used fastp at Q25 and MiXCR and kept productive beta chains. Records with the same CDR3 protein are collapsed into one entry carrying the most frequent genes and DNA. This sample holds about 1.8 million distinct CDR3 sequences; roughly 52% were observed only once. Of the sample, approximately 2.1% falls within the top ten clones. The sample taken for sequencing was blood. These receptors all come from a woman aged 35 to 49 in good health.

This chain uses TRBV20-1 with TRBJ1-2; no clear D gene. V was trimmed by 5 bases and J by 7 bases, leaving 11 bases between them. CDR1 is DFQATT, CDR2 SNEGSKA, per germline (reference sequence). CDR3 length: 11 residues. The CDR3 DNA sequence: TGCAGTGCTGTACGGTCTACTGGCTACACCTTC. It yields the protein CSAVRSTGYTF.

The chain recombines TRBV29-1 with TRBJ1-2, with 12 bases identical to TRBD1. The CDR3 is 16 residues long. The ends lost 6 bases at V and 8 bases at J; junction bases unmatched: 16. Germline assignment: CDR1 SQVTM and CDR2 ANQGSEA. CDR3 bases: TGCAGCGTCGGGACAGGGGGCCCCATAGTTGCCGGAGGCTACACCTTC. This translates into CSVGTGGPIVAGGYTF.

J is TRBJ2-1 and V is TRBV5-1, with TRBD1 matching over 8 bases. The CDR3 extends over 16 amino acids. V was pared by 3 bases and J by 5 bases, with 10 bases of the junction left unmatched. Looked up from germline, CDR1 is SGHRS and CDR2 is YFSETQ. CDR3 coding DNA: TGCGCCAGCAGCTACGACACAGGGGGTTCGAACAATGAGCAGTTCTTC. It yields the protein CASSYDTGGSNNEQFF.

The chain is built from TRBV2 and TRBJ2-4, with 7 bases lining up with TRBD2. Looked up from germline, CDR1 is SNHLY and CDR2 is FYNNEI. The V gene end was trimmed by 0 bases and the J gene end by 1 base; junction bases not matched to a gene: 3. The CDR3 is made up of 16 amino acids. The CDR3 sequence is CASSEAEAGAKNIQYF. DNA of the CDR3: TGTGCCAGCAGTGAAGCGGAAGCGGGGGCCAAAAACATTCAGTACTTC.

This clonotype was counted once. The chain recombines TRBV7-2 with TRBJ1-6; D is unresolved. Germline V gives CDR1 SGHTA, CDR2 FQGNSA. This CDR3 spans 12 amino acids. Trimming pared 9 bases from V and 6 bases from J, leaving 9 bases between. CDR3 residues: CASAASNSPLHF. In DNA form, the CDR3 reads TGTGCCAGTGCTGCCTCTAATTCACCCCTCCACTTT.

The CDR3 DNA follows: TGTGCCAGCAGCGGGGACGGAACCCATAGCAATCAGCCCCAGCATTTT. Residues: CASSGDGTHSNQPQHF. The chain uses TRBV12-3 or TRBV12-4 and TRBJ1-5; weak D call: TRBD1 (5 bases). V was trimmed by 6 bases and J by 0 bases, leaving 15 bases between them. The CDR3 totals 16 residues.

The CDR3 protein is CASSSLAGGPHEQYF. Here the CDR3 DNA reads TGTGCCAGCAGCTCCTTAGCGGGGGGGCCCCACGAGCAGTACTTC. The chain has TRBV28 and TRBJ2-7; 11 nucleotides match TRBD2. V lost 6 bases to trimming and J lost 5 bases; unmatched junction nucleotides: 9. The CDR3 has 15 amino acids. The V gene's germline CDR1 is MDHEN and CDR2 SYDVKM.

V is TRBV27 and J is TRBJ2-5; 8 nucleotides agree with TRBD1. Germline CDR1 reads MNHEY; CDR2 reads SMNVEV (reference sequence). This CDR3 comprises 15 residues. V lost 3 bases to trimming and J lost 5 bases; unmatched junction nucleotides: 8. DNA of the CDR3: TGTGCCAGCAGTTTGTCCCAGGGGGCGGAGGAGACCCAGTACTTC. Its translation: CASSLSQGAEETQYF.

DNA for the CDR3: TGTGCCAGCACCTCTAGCCGGAACGAGCAGTACTTC. The encoded protein is CASTSSRNEQYF. The rearrangement joins TRBV7-2 to TRBJ2-7; TRBD2 is a possible D gene (5 bases). Germline CDR1 is SGHTA and CDR2 is FQGNSA. Trimming removed 7 bases at V and 5 bases at J, with 12 bases between. The CDR3 is 12 amino acids.

For the CDR3, the DNA is TGCAGTGCTAGAGCCACAAGGTACAGGGTTGGGGCCAACGTCCTGACTTTC. This translates into CSARATRYRVGANVLTF. The rearrangement links TRBV20-1 to TRBJ2-6; D possibly corresponds to TRBD1 (6 bases). Per the germline V gene, CDR1 is DFQATT and CDR2 is SNEGSKA (reference sequence). CDR3 size: 17 residues. V lost 1 base, J lost 3 bases, and 16 bases lay in between.

This clonotype showed up just a few times. J is TRBJ1-6 and V is TRBV5-1, with D possibly being TRBD1 (6 bases). Trimming stripped 4 bases from V and 7 bases from J, with 15 bases between. Germline loops: CDR1 SGHRS, CDR2 YFSETQ. The CDR3 totals 15 residues. The CDR3 DNA follows: TGCGCCAGCAGCCCCGAGGGGGGAAAGAATTCACCCCTCCACTTT. This gives the protein CASSPEGGKNSPLHF. The full variable domain, completed using reference TRBV5-1 and TRBJ1-6, is KAGVTQTPRYLIKTRGQQVTLSCSPISGHRSVSWYQQTPGQGLQFLFEYFSETQRNKGNFPGRFSGRQFSNSRSEMNVSTLELGDSALYLCASSPEGGKNSPLHFGNGTRLTVT.

The rearrangement links TRBV27 to TRBJ2-3; no clear D gene. Germline V gene data show CDR1 as MNHEY and CDR2 as SMNVEV (reference sequence). V dropped 0 bases and J dropped 4 bases, with 8 bases sitting between them. The CDR3 sequence is 14 residues long. The CDR3 nucleotides are TGTGCCAGCAGTTTATCTTGGGGTGCAGATACGCAGTATTTT. It specifies CASSLSWGADTQYF.

This clonotype was recorded a few times. This sequence joins TRBV29-1 and TRBJ2-5, with 11 bases aligning to TRBD2. The CDR3 consists of 18 residues. Germline trimming cut 6 bases from V and 1 base from J; bases unmatched to any gene: 16. CDR1 is SQVTM, CDR2 ANQGSEA, per germline. CDR3 sequence: CSVRGDRRTSGGQETQYF. CDR3 nucleotide sequence: TGCAGCGTCCGAGGGGACCGGAGAACTAGCGGGGGCCAAGAGACCCAGTACTTC.

The table lists this clonotype with a few counts. This chain connects TRBV5-5 to TRBJ2-4; 8 nucleotides line up with TRBD2. The V gene end was trimmed by 4 bases and the J gene end by 3 bases; junction bases not matched to a gene: 6. The CDR3 extends over 15 amino acids. CDR1 SGHKS and CDR2 YYEKEE come from the germline V gene (reference sequence). CDR3 region: CASSPAGTSKNIQYF. CDR3 in DNA: TGTGCCAGCAGCCCCGCCGGGACTAGCAAAAACATTCAGTACTTC. The full variable domain, in which reference TRBV5-5 and TRBJ2-4 provide the parts outside the CDR3, is DAGVTQSPTHLIKTRGQQVTLRCSPISGHKSVSWYQQVLGQGPQFIFQYYEKEERGRGNFPDRFSARQFPNYSSELNVNALLLGDSALYLCASSPAGTSKNIQYFGAGTRLSVL.

This clonotype was seen more than once but under ten times. The rearrangement uses TRBV5-1 and TRBJ2-3; 7 bases line up with TRBD2. The CDR3 length is 14 residues. With 4 bases clipped from V and 2 bases from J, the junction kept 4 bases outside the gene matches. Germline assignment: CDR1 SGHRS and CDR2 YFSETQ. The CDR3, as DNA: TGCGCCAGCAGCAAGGGACTATCCACAGATACGCAGTATTTT. Residues: CASSKGLSTDTQYF.

CDR3 DNA: TGTGCCAGCAGTTTCCGGGACAGGGGGGCCTACGAGCAGTACTTC. It codes for CASSFRDRGAYEQYF. This chain uses TRBV6-5 with TRBJ2-7, with TRBD1 matching 11 bases. The CDR3 consists of 15 residues. The ends lost 4 bases at V and 2 bases at J; junction bases unmatched: 4. From germline, CDR1 is MNHEY and CDR2 SVGAGI.

The chain recombines TRBV4-2 with TRBJ1-5, with 9 bases that match TRBD1. The CDR3 spans 16 residues. Germline V gives CDR1 LGHNA, CDR2 YNFKEQ. V shed 0 bases, J shed 7 bases, and the junction held 7 bases outside the gene matches. CDR3 protein: CASSQEGTGRGQPQHF. The CDR3 nucleotides read TGTGCCAGCAGCCAAGAAGGGACAGGGAGGGGACAGCCCCAGCATTTT.

This chain uses TRBV24-1 with TRBJ1-4, with TRBD1 as a possible D gene (6 bases). This CDR3 is 15 amino acids long. V lost 2 bases, J lost 3 bases, and 9 bases lay in between. Germline lookup yields CDR1 KGHDR and CDR2 SFDVKD. The CDR3 DNA reads as TGTGCCACCAGTGATTCCGGGACACCTAATGAAAAACTGTTTTTT. Translating it yields CATSDSGTPNEKLFF.

V is TRBV11-2 and J is TRBJ2-1; D gene uncertain. The CDR3 totals 14 residues. V was pared by 4 bases and J by 2 bases, with 9 bases between. From germline, CDR1 is SGHAT and CDR2 FQNNGV. The CDR3 loop is CASSSPGTYNEQFF. As DNA, the CDR3 is TGTGCCAGCAGCTCACCTGGAACCTACAATGAGCAGTTCTTC.

The chain uses TRBV3-1 and TRBJ2-1; D gene unclear. Germline CDR1 is LGHDT and CDR2 is YNNKEL (reference sequence). The V and J ends lost 7 bases and 10 bases respectively, with 11 bases between them. The CDR3 is made up of 11 amino acids. CDR3 sequence (DNA): TGTGCCAGCAACTCCCTCGGGGAGCAGTTCTTC. It specifies CASNSLGEQFF.

As concerns this clonotype: The junction departs from the called germline gene at one end, perhaps through a read error. The V and J genes are TRBV12-3 or TRBV12-4 and TRBJ1-2; D ambiguous. The CDR3 contains 15 residues. Here the CDR3 DNA reads TGTGCCTCTCAACCTACCAACAGTCCTAACCATGGCTACACCTTC. Translation gives CASQPTNSPNHGYTF.

V is TRBV6-6 and J is TRBJ2-6, with D tentatively TRBD2 (6 bases). This CDR3 contains 17 residues. Germline CDR1 and CDR2: MNHNY and SVGAGI (reference sequence). Trimming took 7 bases from V and 1 from J, leaving 17 bases between them. The CDR3 loop reads CASNARDGKSGANVLTF. In nucleotides, the CDR3 is TGTGCCAGCAACGCGCGGGACGGGAAATCTGGGGCCAACGTCCTGACTTTC.

In this sample, this clonotype turned up a few times. The genes are TRBV7-3 and TRBJ1-6; no clear D. Per germline, CDR1 SGHTA and CDR2 FQGTGA. V was trimmed by 1 base and J by 2 bases, leaving 6 bases between them. CDR3 length equals 15 residues. CDR3 region: CASSLNTAYNSPLHF. CDR3 sequence (DNA): TGTGCCAGCAGCTTAAACACTGCCTATAATTCACCCCTCCACTTT.

The chain has TRBV7-2 and TRBJ2-3; D perhaps matches TRBD2 (5 bases). Looked up from germline, CDR1 is SGHTA and CDR2 is FQGNSA. This CDR3 comprises 16 residues. Trimming cost V 5 bases and J 1 base, with 16 bases left between them. CDR3 bases: TGTGCCAGCAGCCGAAGGCAGCGGAGACGCACAGATACGCAGTATTTT. Its translation is CASSRRQRRRTDTQYF.

This chain's CDR3 is CASSLNFASGVIDTQYF. Written as DNA, the CDR3 is TGTGCCAGCAGCTTAAATTTCGCTAGCGGGGTAATAGATACGCAGTATTTT. This chain links TRBV7-2 with TRBJ2-3; 9 bases agree with TRBD2. The CDR3 consists of 17 residues. The V gene's germline CDR1 is SGHTA and CDR2 FQGNSA. Trimming at V came to 2 bases and at J to 5 bases, leaving 11 bases not matched to a gene.

The gene calls are TRBV20-1 and TRBJ2-3, with D uncertain. This CDR3 is built from 12 residues. V was clipped by 4 bases and J by 4 bases, with 9 bases between them. Germline CDR1 reads DFQATT; CDR2 reads SNEGSKA (reference sequence). The CDR3 region is CSAIPYADTQYF. CDR3 coding DNA: TGCAGTGCTATCCCCTATGCAGATACGCAGTATTTT.

The chain links TRBV6-2 or TRBV6-3 to TRBJ2-4; possible D gene TRBD1, 5 bases. CDR3 length equals 13 residues. Deletions cut 6 bases from V and 9 bases from J, with 15 bases between. Germline-derived CDR1 and CDR2 are MNHEY and SVGEGT. CDR3 amino acids: CASRVHQGGIQYF. CDR3 nucleotide sequence: TGTGCCAGCAGGGTCCACCAGGGTGGCATTCAGTACTTC.

The chain recombines TRBV6-6 with TRBJ1-2, with 7 bases identical to TRBD1. Germline V CDR1 and CDR2: MNHNY, SVGAGI (reference sequence). CDR3 length: 14 residues. J gave up 7 bases and V 0 bases, and 5 bases lay outside the gene matches. The CDR3 DNA follows: TGTGCCAGCAGTTACTCGGACAGGAAGTTTGGCTACACCTTC. Protein sequence: CASSYSDRKFGYTF.

The CDR3 reads CAISGVDDTQYF. DNA of the CDR3: TGTGCCATCAGTGGGGTGGACGATACGCAGTATTTT. V usage is TRBV10-3 and J usage is TRBJ2-3, with D uncertain. The CDR3 consists of 12 residues. Germline V gene sequence: CDR1 ENHRY, CDR2 SYGVKD. Trimming cost V 4 bases and J 6 bases, with 8 bases left between them.